The 10 T cell receptor beta chains below all came from one sample that was sequenced in a study of regulatory T cells in long-lasting Graves disease (dated by TCRdb to the early 2020s). Taken with the paper, the label for time point translates to: newly diagnosed GD, antithyroid drugs for less than 3 months. For both TCR sequencing and RNA sequencing, RNA was extracted from PBMCs using TRIzol. The library was made by multiplex PCR. TCRdb names Illumina HiSeq 4000 as the instrument used. To build TCR beta libraries, CDR3 regions were amplified by Arm-PCR using iRepertoire HTBI primers. TCRdb ran its own pipeline on the public reads, namely fastp trimming at Q25 and MiXCR clone calling, and kept in-frame beta chains. Entries that share a CDR3 protein sequence are merged under the most common genes and DNA. The sample table lists some 410,000 distinct CDR3 sequences, about 16% of them with a count of one. The ten largest clones add up to about 10% of the sample.

In addition, the sample was reused for a study of T cells in Graves' hyperthyroidism and ophthalmopathy.

Here the sequenced sample was peripheral blood mononuclear cells (PBMCs), taken at new diagnosis, from a patient treated with antithyroid drugs. The receptors stem from a woman in her 30s with Graves disease. Donor details come from another sample of the same person, matched by shared clones.

This clonotype was detected a few times. The J gene is TRBJ2-5, the V gene TRBV10-3, with D unresolved. CDR3 length: 13 residues. Trimming stripped 10 bases from V and 3 bases from J, with 15 bases between. Germline V CDR1 and CDR2: ENHRY, SYGVKD. The CDR3 region is CATIAANEETQYF. The CDR3 DNA is TGTGCCACCATCGCGGCGAACGAAGAGACCCAGTACTTC.

This clonotype has ten or more counts. The rearrangement links TRBV7-8 to TRBJ2-7; D remains ambiguous. CDR3 length: 15 amino acids. Trimming left V 0 bases short and J 4 bases short, with 13 bases between. CDR1 and CDR2 from the germline V gene are SGHVS and FQNEAQ. CDR3 amino acids: CASSLAVSSQYEQYF. The DNA for the CDR3 is TGTGCCAGCAGCTTAGCGGTTAGTTCTCAATACGAGCAGTACTTC.

Many counts were recorded for this clonotype. The V gene is TRBV5-1, the J gene TRBJ2-1, with TRBD1 matching 9 bases. Germline CDR1 is SGHRS and CDR2 is YFSETQ. This CDR3 region has 16 residues. The ends lost 0 bases at V and 6 bases at J; junction bases unmatched: 7. CDR3: CASSLAAQGQGNEQFF. The CDR3, as DNA: TGCGCCAGCAGCTTGGCAGCGCAGGGACAGGGCAATGAGCAGTTCTTC.

The J gene is TRBJ1-3, the V gene TRBV2; the match to TRBD1 covers 7 bases. The V segment lost 6 bases and the J segment 3 bases; nucleotides outside the gene matches: 5. The CDR3 totals 14 residues. Germline V gene data show CDR1 as SNHLY and CDR2 as FYNNEI. The CDR3 reads CASSKGQDGNTIYF. Written as DNA, the CDR3 is TGTGCCAGCAGCAAAGGACAGGATGGAAACACCATATATTTT.

The chain's CDR3 is CASTPLPGTKNTEAFF. As DNA, the CDR3 is TGTGCCAGTACCCCCCTCCCCGGGACAAAGAACACTGAAGCTTTCTTT. The genes are TRBV19 and TRBJ1-1; maybe TRBD1 (6 bases). Germline V gene lookup returns CDR1 LNHDA and CDR2 SQIVND (reference sequence). Deletions cut 7 bases from V and 1 base from J, with 19 bases between. This CDR3 has 16 amino acids.

This clonotype has at least ten counts. This rearrangement joins TRBV7-9 to TRBJ1-1; D unclear. The germline gives CDR1 SEHNR, CDR2 FQNEAQ (reference sequence). The CDR3 extends over 12 amino acids. Trimming left V 1 base short and J 10 bases short, with 10 bases between. Here the CDR3 DNA reads TGTGCCAGCAGCTTAGAAGGAAGCTCAGCTTTCTTT. Its protein product is CASSLEGSSAFF. The full variable domain, completed using reference TRBV7-9 and TRBJ1-1, is DTGVSQNPRHKITKRGQNVTFRCDPISEHNRLYWYRQTLGQGPEFLTYFQNEAQLEKSRLLSDRFSAERPKGSFSTLEIQRTEQGDSAMYLCASSLEGSSAFFGQGTRLTVV.

Comments on this clonotype: One junction end does not reproduce the germline sequence, and a read error may be involved. V and J are TRBV6-1 and TRBJ2-5; D may be TRBD1 (5 bases). The CDR3 totals 14 residues. Germline V lookup: CDR1 MNHNS, CDR2 SASEGT. The CDR3 bases are TGTGCCGGCAGTAAGACAGCCCCCCAAGAGACCCAGTACTTC. Its translation: CAGSKTAPQETQYF.

This rearrangement joins TRBV19 to TRBJ1-2; D might be TRBD1 (5 bases). Germline values: CDR1 LNHDA, CDR2 SQIVND (reference sequence). CDR3 size: 13 residues. Trimming cost V 5 bases and J 8 bases, with 15 bases left between them. CDR3 DNA sequence: TGTGCCAGTAGTGCATACCCAGGGTACGGCTACACCTTC. Its translation is CASSAYPGYGYTF.

This clonotype occurred a few times. V gene TRBV5-1 combines with J gene TRBJ2-5; D not certain. CDR3 length: 14 residues. The germline gives CDR1 SGHRS, CDR2 YFSETQ. Trimming took off 0 bases at V and 4 bases at J, with 10 bases between the two ends. The CDR3 DNA reads as TGCGCCAGCAGCTTGGGGGCAGTCGGAGAGACCCAGTACTTC. Translating gives CASSLGAVGETQYF.

This chain's CDR3 is CASSSSRYLNTEAFF. The CDR3 DNA is TGCGCCAGCAGCTCTTCCAGGTATCTGAACACTGAAGCTTTCTTT. This chain joins TRBV5-1 and TRBJ1-1; D call uncertain. The CDR3 contains 15 residues. In germline, CDR1 is SGHRS, CDR2 YFSETQ. Trimming removed 3 bases at V and 0 bases at J, with 12 bases between.